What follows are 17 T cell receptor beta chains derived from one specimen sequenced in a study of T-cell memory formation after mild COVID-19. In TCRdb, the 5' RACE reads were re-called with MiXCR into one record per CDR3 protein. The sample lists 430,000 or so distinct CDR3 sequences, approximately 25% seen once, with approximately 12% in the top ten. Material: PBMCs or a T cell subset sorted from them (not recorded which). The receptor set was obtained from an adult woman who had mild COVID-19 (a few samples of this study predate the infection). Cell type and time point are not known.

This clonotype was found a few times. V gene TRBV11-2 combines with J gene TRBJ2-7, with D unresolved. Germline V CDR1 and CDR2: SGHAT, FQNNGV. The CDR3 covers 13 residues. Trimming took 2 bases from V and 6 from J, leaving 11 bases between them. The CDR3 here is CASSLSRVPEQYF. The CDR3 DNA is TGTGCCAGCAGCTTATCTCGGGTGCCCGAGCAGTACTTC.

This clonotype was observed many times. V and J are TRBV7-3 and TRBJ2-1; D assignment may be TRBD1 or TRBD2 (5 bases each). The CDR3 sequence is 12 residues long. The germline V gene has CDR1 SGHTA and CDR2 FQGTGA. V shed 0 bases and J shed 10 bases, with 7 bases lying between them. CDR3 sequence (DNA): TGTGCCAGCAGCTTAACGGGGGACGAGCAGTTCTTC. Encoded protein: CASSLTGDEQFF.

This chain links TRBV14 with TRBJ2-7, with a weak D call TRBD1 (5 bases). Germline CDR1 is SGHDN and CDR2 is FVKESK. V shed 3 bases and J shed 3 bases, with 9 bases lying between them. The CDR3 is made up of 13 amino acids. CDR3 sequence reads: CASSHLGDYEQYF. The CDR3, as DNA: TGTGCCAGCAGCCACCTAGGGGACTACGAGCAGTACTTC. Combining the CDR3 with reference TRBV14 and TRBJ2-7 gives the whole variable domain EAGVTQFPSHSVIEKGQTVTLRCDPISGHDNLYWYRRVMGKEIKFLLHFVKESKQDESGMPNNRFLAERTGGTYSTLKVQPAELEDSGVYFCASSHLGDYEQYFGPGTRLTVT.

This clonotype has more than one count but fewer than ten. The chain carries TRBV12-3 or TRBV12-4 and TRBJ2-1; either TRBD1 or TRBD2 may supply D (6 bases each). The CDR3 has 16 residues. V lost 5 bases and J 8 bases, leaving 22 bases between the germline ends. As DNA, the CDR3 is TGTGCCAGCAGTCTAGGGGGGCCAGCGTATCAGGATGAGCAGTTCTTC. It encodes CASSLGGPAYQDEQFF.

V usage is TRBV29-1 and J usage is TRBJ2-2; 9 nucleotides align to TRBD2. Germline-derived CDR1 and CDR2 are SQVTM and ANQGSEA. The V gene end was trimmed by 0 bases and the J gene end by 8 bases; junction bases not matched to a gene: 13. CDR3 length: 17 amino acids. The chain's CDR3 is CSVEEVPTRGRAGELFF. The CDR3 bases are TGCAGCGTTGAAGAGGTTCCCACTCGCGGGAGGGCAGGGGAGCTGTTTTTT.

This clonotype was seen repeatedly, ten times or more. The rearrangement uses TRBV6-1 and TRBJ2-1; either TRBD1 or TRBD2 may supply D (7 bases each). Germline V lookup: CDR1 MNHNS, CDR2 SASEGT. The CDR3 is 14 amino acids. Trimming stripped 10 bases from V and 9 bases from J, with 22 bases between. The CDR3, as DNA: TGTGCCACCTACCGGGACAGAGGGGGGGGTGAGCAGTTCTTC. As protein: CATYRDRGGGEQFF.

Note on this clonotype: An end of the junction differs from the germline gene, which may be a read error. CDR3 nucleotides: TGTGCCAGCAGCAAAGAGGCAGGGGCGAGGGAGCAGTACTTC. This sequence encodes CASSKEAGAREQYF. The chain uses TRBV3-1 and TRBJ2-7, with a tentative D call TRBD1 (6 bases). CDR3 length: 14 residues. Germline lookup yields CDR1 LGHDT and CDR2 YNNKEL (reference sequence).

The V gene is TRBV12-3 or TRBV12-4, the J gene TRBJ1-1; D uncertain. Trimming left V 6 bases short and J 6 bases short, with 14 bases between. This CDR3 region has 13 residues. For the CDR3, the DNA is TGTGCCAGCAGCACCGGTGTGGTAGCTGAAGCTTTCTTT. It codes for CASSTGVVAEAFF.

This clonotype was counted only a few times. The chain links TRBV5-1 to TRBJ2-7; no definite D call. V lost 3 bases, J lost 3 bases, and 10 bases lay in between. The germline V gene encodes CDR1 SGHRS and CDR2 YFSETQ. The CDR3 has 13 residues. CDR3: CASSSSAVYEQYF. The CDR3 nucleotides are TGCGCCAGCAGCTCCTCAGCCGTCTACGAGCAGTACTTC.

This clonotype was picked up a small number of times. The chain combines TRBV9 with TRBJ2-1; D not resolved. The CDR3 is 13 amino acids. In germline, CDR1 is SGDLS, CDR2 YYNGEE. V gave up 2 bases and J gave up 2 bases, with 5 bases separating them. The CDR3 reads CASSVEPYNEQFF. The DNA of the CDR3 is TGTGCCAGCAGCGTGGAGCCCTACAATGAGCAGTTCTTC.

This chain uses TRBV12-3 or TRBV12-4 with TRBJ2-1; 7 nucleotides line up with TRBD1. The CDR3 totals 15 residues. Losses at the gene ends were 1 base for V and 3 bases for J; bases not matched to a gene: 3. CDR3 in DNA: TGTGCCAGCAGTTTAGTGTACAGGGGCTACAATGAGCAGTTCTTC. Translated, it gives CASSLVYRGYNEQFF.

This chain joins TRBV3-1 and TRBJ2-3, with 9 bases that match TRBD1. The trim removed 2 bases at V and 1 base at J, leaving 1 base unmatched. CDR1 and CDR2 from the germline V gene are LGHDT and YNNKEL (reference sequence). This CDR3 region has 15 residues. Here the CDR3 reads CASSQWDRGTDTQYF. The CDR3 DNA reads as TGTGCCAGCAGCCAATGGGACAGGGGCACAGATACGCAGTATTTT.

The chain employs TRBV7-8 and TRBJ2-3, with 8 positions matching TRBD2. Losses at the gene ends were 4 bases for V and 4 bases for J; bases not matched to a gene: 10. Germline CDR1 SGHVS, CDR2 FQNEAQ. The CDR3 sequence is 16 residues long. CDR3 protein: CASSWSGGVVSDTQYF. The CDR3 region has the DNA TGTGCCAGCAGCTGGAGCGGGGGAGTTGTCTCAGATACGCAGTATTTT.

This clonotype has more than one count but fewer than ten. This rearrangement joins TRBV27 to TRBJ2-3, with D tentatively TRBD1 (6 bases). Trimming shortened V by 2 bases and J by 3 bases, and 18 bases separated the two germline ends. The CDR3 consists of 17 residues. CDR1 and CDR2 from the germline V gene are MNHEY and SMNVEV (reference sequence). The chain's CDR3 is CASSLTAGDVRTDTQYF. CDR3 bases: TGTGCCAGCAGTTTAACCGCAGGGGACGTGAGGACAGATACGCAGTATTTT.

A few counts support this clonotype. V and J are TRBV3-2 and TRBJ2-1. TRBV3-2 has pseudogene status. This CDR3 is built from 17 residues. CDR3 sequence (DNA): TGTGCCAGCAGCCAAGTGGCACGCCATAGGACCTACAATGAGCAGTTCTTC. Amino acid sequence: CASSQVARHRTYNEQFF.

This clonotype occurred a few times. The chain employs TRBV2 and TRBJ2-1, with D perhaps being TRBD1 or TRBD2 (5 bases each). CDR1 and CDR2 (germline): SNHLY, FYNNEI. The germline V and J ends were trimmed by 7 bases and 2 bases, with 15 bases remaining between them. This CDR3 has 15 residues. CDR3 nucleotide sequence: TGTGCCAGCAAAATGCAAGGGACGGCCTACAATGAGCAGTTCTTC. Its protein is CASKMQGTAYNEQFF.

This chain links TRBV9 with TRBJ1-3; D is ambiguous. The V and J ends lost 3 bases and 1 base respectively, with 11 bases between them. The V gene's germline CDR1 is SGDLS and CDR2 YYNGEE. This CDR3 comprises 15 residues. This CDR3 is CASSGLTSSGNTIYF. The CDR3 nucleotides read TGTGCCAGCAGCGGATTGACATCTTCTGGAAACACCATATATTTT.